The clone carrying this T cell receptor beta chain qualifies as large (0.1 to 1%). This record belongs to a study of circulating CD8 cells and anti-PD-1 response in melanoma. The CDR3 length is 15 residues. CDR1 SEHNR and CDR2 FQNEAQ come from the germline V gene (reference sequence). Trimming removed 3 bases at V and 4 bases at J, with 13 bases between. Live CD3+CD8+TCRalphabeta+ cells were sorted into four subsets by PD-1 and/or TIGIT. TCR libraries were prepared from approximately 15 ng of total RNA with the QIAseq Immune Repertoire TCR panel. TCRdb re-called the reads with MiXCR, one entry per CDR3 protein. The sample consists of over 650 distinct CDR3 sequences, 10% to 15% of them appearing once.

The material sequenced was CD8+ T cells from PBMCs, taken at baseline or after one month of anti-PD-1 therapy (not recorded which). This clonotype originated in a human donor with melanoma. This sequence joins TRBV7-9 and TRBJ1-3, with a weak D call TRBD1 (6 bases). The CDR3 spells CASSFAGAQGNTIYF. The DNA for the CDR3 is TGTGCCAGCAGCTTCGCAGGGGCCCAGGGAAACACCATATATTTT. Full variable domain (outside the CDR3, taken from reference TRBV7-9 and TRBJ1-3): DTGVSQNPRHKITKRGQNVTFRCDPISEHNRLYWYRQTLGQGPEFLTYFQNEAQLEKSRLLSDRFSAERPKGSFSTLEIQRTEQGDSAMYLCASSFAGAQGNTIYFGEGSWLTVV.